At least ten counts were recorded for the clone carrying this TCR beta chain. Its specificity is unknown. Trimming removed 3 bases from V and 2 bases from J, with 7 bases in between. The CDR3 covers 13 residues. CDR1 is MDHEN, CDR2 SYDVKM, per germline. The data were obtained in a study of T-cell reconstitution after alpha-beta-depleted transplantation in children. General study findings and limits: Two months or so post-transplant, alpha-beta T cells reportedly derived from several hundred expanded graft clones. Recipient T cells and thymic progenitors that survived gave rise to the high TCRbeta diversity observed at day 60 in some patients.

The TCRbeta library incorporated unique molecular identifiers. TCRdb analysed the PCR reads with MiXCR anew, one entry per CDR3 protein. The data hold approximately 490,000 distinct CDR3 sequences, with about 10% observed a single time. This chain links TRBV28 with TRBJ1-2; no clear D. This material consisted of PBMCs, taken before TCRalphabeta/CD19-depleted stem cell transplant. This sequence originates from a child younger than 10 with inherited bone marrow failure, due to receive a stem cell transplant. Written as DNA, the CDR3 is TGTGCCAGCAGTTTGAAGCTCAACTATGGCTACACCTTC. Protein: CASSLKLNYGYTF.